Shown below are 20 T cell receptor beta chains from a single sample sequenced in a study of T cell repertoires in cytomegalovirus infection. For these TCRs, the target antigens are not known. TCRdb re-called the reads through MiXCR, storing one row per CDR3 protein. Of approximately 43,000 distinct CDR3 sequences in the sample, 20% to 25% were seen once. The sequencing input was PBMCs, sequenced either directly or after in vitro stimulation (not recorded which). The receptors were sampled from a human donor in good health (CMV status not recorded). Some clones in this sample may be carry-over from other donors' samples.

This clonotype was counted ten times or more. V usage is TRBV6-6 and J usage is TRBJ2-2; D unclear. Germline CDR1 reads MNHNY; CDR2 reads SVGAGI (reference sequence). This CDR3 is built from 13 residues. The V end lost 2 bases, the J end lost 6 bases, and 7 bases lay between the germline ends. CDR3 nucleotides: TGTGCCAGCAGTTACGTACGGTCCGGGGAGCTGTTTTTT. Translated, it gives CASSYVRSGELFF.

The J gene is TRBJ2-4, the V gene TRBV5-4, with D possibly matching TRBD1 (6 bases). The CDR3 is 14 residues long. Trimming took 4 bases from V and 2 from J, leaving 10 bases between them. Germline CDR1 reads SGHNT; CDR2 reads YYREEE (reference sequence). The CDR3 bases are TGTGCCAGCAGCGGGGGCGCGACCAAAAACATTCAGTACTTC. As protein: CASSGGATKNIQYF.

The chain is built from TRBV28 and TRBJ2-7; maybe TRBD1 (5 bases). CDR1 is MDHEN, CDR2 SYDVKM, per germline. Trimming shortened V by 5 bases and J by 5 bases, and 19 bases separated the two germline ends. The CDR3 extends over 15 amino acids. The CDR3 loop is CASSVRRGMVHEQYF. In nucleotides, the CDR3 is TGTGCCAGCAGTGTCAGAAGGGGCATGGTCCACGAGCAGTACTTC.

In this sample, this clonotype turned up a few times. The chain recombines TRBV5-1 with TRBJ2-5; TRBD1 is a possible D gene (5 bases). The length of the CDR3 is 15 residues. CDR1 is SGHRS and CDR2 is YFSETQ in the germline V gene. The V end was cut by 4 bases, the J end by 2 bases, with 15 bases between. The CDR3 region is CASSLVGQGQETQYF. The CDR3 DNA reads TGCGCCAGCAGCCTAGTGGGGCAGGGACAAGAGACCCAGTACTTC.

The chain is built from TRBV12-3 or TRBV12-4 and TRBJ2-1; D remains unclear. The V end lost 2 bases, the J end lost 3 bases, and 5 bases lay between the germline ends. This CDR3 is built from 13 residues. CDR3 in amino acids: CASSLSVYNEQFF. CDR3 DNA sequence: TGTGCCAGCAGTTTATCCGTCTACAATGAGCAGTTCTTC.

In this sample, this clonotype turned up a few times. The chain is built from TRBV6-5 and TRBJ1-2; D gene uncertain. V was cut by 1 base and J by 1 base, with 7 bases left in between. This CDR3 is 14 amino acids long. Germline loops: CDR1 MNHEY, CDR2 SVGAGI. As DNA, the CDR3 is TGTGCCAGCAGTTACTTAGGGCTTAACTATGGCTACACCTTC. It codes for CASSYLGLNYGYTF.

The rearrangement joins TRBV6-6 to TRBJ1-5, with 10 bases matching TRBD1. The CDR3 spans 15 residues. V shed 0 bases and J 10 bases; nucleotides not matched to a gene: 6. Germline CDR1 reads MNHNY; CDR2 reads SVGAGI (reference sequence). The CDR3 DNA reads as TGTGCCAGCAGTTACTCTTGGGACAGGGGCGATCCCCAGCATTTT. Translated: CASSYSWDRGDPQHF.

Many counts were recorded for this clonotype. The V and J genes are TRBV7-2 and TRBJ1-4, with D unclear. In germline, CDR1 is SGHTA, CDR2 FQGNSA. The length of the CDR3 is 14 residues. V lost 5 bases and J 0 bases, leaving 7 bases between the germline ends. The chain's CDR3 is CASSRSTTNEKLFF. In nucleotides, the CDR3 is TGTGCCAGCAGCCGATCCACAACTAATGAAAAACTGTTTTTT.

This clonotype showed up many times. The rearrangement uses TRBV4-1 and TRBJ1-1; D ambiguous. Germline assignment: CDR1 MGHRA and CDR2 YSYEKL. Trimming cost V 0 bases and J 0 bases, with 17 bases left between them. The CDR3 runs 18 residues. The CDR3 region has the DNA TGCGCCAGCAGCCAAGAGCGCTCGGTGGATGAAGTGAACACTGAAGCTTTCTTT. This translates into CASSQERSVDEVNTEAFF.

Comment on this clonotype: A read error is possible here, since a much larger clone lies one base away. The gene calls are TRBV6-1 and TRBJ2-5; 7 bases are shared with TRBD2. The CDR3 spans 15 residues. V was clipped by 3 bases and J by 4 bases; unmatched bases: 8. In germline, CDR1 is MNHNS, CDR2 SASEGT. This CDR3 reads CASSDAGGSRETQYF. The CDR3 DNA is TGTGCCAGCAGTGACGCTGGCGGGAGTCGAGAGACCCAGTACTTC.

This clonotype turned up a few times. The rearrangement links TRBV4-1 to TRBJ2-1; D gene uncertain. Trimming took off 2 bases at V and 3 bases at J, with 5 bases between the two ends. In germline, CDR1 is MGHRA, CDR2 YSYEKL. This CDR3 has 13 amino acids. The CDR3 is CASSQPVYNEQFF. CDR3 nucleotides: TGCGCCAGCAGCCAACCCGTCTACAATGAGCAGTTCTTC.

The V and J genes are TRBV12-3 or TRBV12-4 and TRBJ2-5, with a possible D match to TRBD2 (7 bases). The CDR3 runs 16 residues. Trimming shortened V by 2 bases and J by 4 bases, and 17 bases separated the two germline ends. CDR3 sequence reads: CASSLLWGGLGETQYF. The CDR3, as DNA: TGTGCCAGCAGTTTACTATGGGGGGGCCTGGGAGAGACCCAGTACTTC.

This clonotype was recorded at least ten times. This chain uses TRBV4-1 with TRBJ1-2; TRBD1 might be the D (6 bases). Germline CDR1 reads MGHRA; CDR2 reads YSYEKL. V lost 1 base and J lost 3, with 15 bases in between. The CDR3 runs 16 residues. In DNA form, the CDR3 reads TGCGCCAGCAGCCAAGCTTTTGGACAGCACCACTATGGCTACACCTTC. Its translation: CASSQAFGQHHYGYTF.

The chain carries TRBV7-2 and TRBJ1-5; maybe TRBD1 (6 bases). Germline CDR1 is SGHTA and CDR2 is FQGNSA. V was clipped by 5 bases and J by 4 bases, with 12 bases between them. This CDR3 contains 14 residues. The CDR3 spells CASSADSGNQPQHF. The DNA for the CDR3 is TGTGCCAGCAGCGCGGACAGCGGGAATCAGCCCCAGCATTTT.

The rearrangement joins TRBV12-3 or TRBV12-4 to TRBJ2-2, with 8 bases fitting TRBD2. The CDR3 has 15 amino acids. The J segment lost 7 bases and the V segment lost 6 bases, leaving 10 bases of the junction unmatched. The CDR3 nucleotides are TGTGCCAGCAGCCTAACGGGACTAGTTTTCGGGGAGCTGTTTTTT. Protein sequence: CASSLTGLVFGELFF.

This clonotype has a count of ten or more. The chain carries TRBV23-1 and TRBJ2-7, with D possibly TRBD1 on 6 matching bases. TRBV23-1 is marked as an open reading frame, function uncertain. The CDR3 consists of 17 residues. Deletions cut 2 bases from V and 7 bases from J, with 24 bases between. CDR3 sequence (DNA): TGCGCCAGCAGTCAACCCTCCCCCAGGGGCGGACCGTGGGAGCAGTACTTC. Translating gives CASSQPSPRGGPWEQYF.

The chain recombines TRBV7-4 with TRBJ1-6; no clear D. The CDR3 consists of 12 residues. Germline V gene sequence: CDR1 SGHVT, CDR2 SQSDAQ. The ends were cut back, 6 bases at V and 7 bases at J, with 7 bases in the middle. This chain's CDR3 is CASSQENSPLHF. The DNA for the CDR3 is TGTGCCAGCAGTCAGGAAAATTCACCCCTCCACTTT. The full variable domain, completed using reference TRBV7-4 and TRBJ1-6, is GAGVSQSPRYKVAKRGRDVALRCDSISGHVTLYWYRQTLGQGSEVLTYSQSDAQRDKSGRPSGRFSAERPERSVSTLKIQRTEQGDSAVYLCASSQENSPLHFGNGTRLTVT.

A single count supports this clonotype. The chain recombines TRBV2 with TRBJ2-4; D call uncertain. Germline V CDR1 and CDR2: SNHLY, FYNNEI. CDR3 length: 15 amino acids. The V and J ends lost 3 bases and 6 bases respectively, with 15 bases between them. The CDR3 spells CASSDDFAVLNIQYF. In DNA, the CDR3 is TGTGCCAGCAGTGACGACTTCGCTGTATTAAACATTCAGTACTTC. The complete variable domain, with remaining parts taken from reference TRBV2 and TRBJ2-4, reads EPEVTQTPSHQVTQMGQEVILRCVPISNHLYFYWYRQILGQKVEFLVSFYNNEISEKSEIFDDQFSVERPDGSNFTLKIRSTKLEDSAMYFCASSDDFAVLNIQYFGAGTRLSVL.

The V call is TRBV20-1, the J call TRBJ2-1, with 10 bases lining up with TRBD1. CDR1 is DFQATT, CDR2 SNEGSKA, per germline (reference sequence). This CDR3 is 13 amino acids long. With V trimmed by 8 bases and J by 8 bases, 9 bases remained unmatched. CDR3 amino acids: CSLRTGGIDEQFF. Here the CDR3 DNA reads TGCAGTCTACGGACAGGGGGGATAGATGAGCAGTTCTTC.

The rearrangement joins TRBV7-2 to TRBJ2-5; 7 bases fit TRBD1. CDR1 SGHTA and CDR2 FQGNSA come from the germline V gene. The ends lost 7 bases at V and 2 bases at J; junction bases unmatched: 13. This CDR3 is 16 amino acids long. CDR3 protein: CASTDFADRAQETQYF. The CDR3 DNA is TGTGCCAGCACCGACTTCGCCGACAGGGCACAAGAGACCCAGTACTTC.